The rows below give T cell receptor beta chains drawn from one sample of a study of T cell responses to AZD1222 COVID-19 vaccine. Assay: immunoSEQ multiplex PCR; the TCRdb copy retains only in-frame clones and omits some. The sample has 120,000 to 150,000 clones, about 89% seen once. Sequenced material: peripheral blood, taken on day 0 of MenACWY control vaccination. These receptors were obtained from an adult in good health. Both conserved end residues are part of each CDR3. Each record gives: D gene, V gene, J gene, clone size, CDR3 protein, CDR3 DNA. D genes are given only for firm matches. Not all rows give a size; the values are once, few, many and, for expanded clones, a class.

>NA|TRBV2|TRBJ2-1|once
CASGEGMYNEQFF
TGTGCCAGCGGTGAGGGAATGTACAATGAGCAGTTCTTC
>TRBD1|TRBV11-2|TRBJ2-6|NA
CASVPGQGYSLGGANVLTF
TGTGCCAGCGTCCCGGGACAGGGTTATTCATTAGGTGGGGCCAACGTCCTGACTTTC
>NA|TRBV18|TRBJ2-5|NA
CASSPQAGRGETQYF
TGTGCCAGCTCACCACAGGCGGGACGAGGGGAGACCCAGTACTTC
>TRBD1|TRBV15|TRBJ1-2|NA
CATSRDTTGSGYTF
TGTGCCACCAGCAGAGATACGACAGGGAGTGGCTACACCTTC
>NA|TRBV2|TRBJ1-4|few
CASRRGPGEKLFF
TGTGCCAGCAGGAGAGGTCCGGGGGAAAAACTGTTTTTT
>NA|TRBV20-1|TRBJ2-7|NA
CSAGQGYEQYF
TGCAGTGCCGGGCAGGGCTACGAGCAGTACTTC
>TRBD1|TRBV6-1|TRBJ1-2|NA
CASSEWGQSYGYTF
TGTGCCAGCAGTGAATGGGGACAGTCCTATGGCTACACCTTC
>NA|TRBV2|TRBJ2-7|NA
CATAPGHTKSYEQYF
TGTGCCACAGCTCCGGGACACACAAAATCCTACGAGCAGTACTTC
>NA|TRBV5-1|TRBJ1-2|NA
CASSSPSRGDGYTF
TGCGCCAGCAGCTCGCCCTCGAGGGGCGATGGCTACACCTTC
>TRBD2|TRBV6-5|TRBJ2-7|NA
CATRSGTLTYEQYF
TGTGCCACCAGAAGCGGGACCCTGACCTACGAGCAGTACTTC
>NA|TRBV7-9|TRBJ2-2|NA
CASSLYSTNTGELFF
TGTGCCAGCAGCTTATACAGTACAAACACCGGGGAGCTGTTTTTT
>TRBD2|TRBV7-8|TRBJ2-5|NA
CASTLGGGEETQYF
TGTGCCAGCACCCTAGGCGGGGGGGAAGAGACCCAGTACTTC
>NA|TRBV7-9|TRBJ1-2|NA
CASSPEEAGYGYTF
TGTGCCAGCAGCCCGGAAGAGGCAGGCTATGGCTACACCTTC
>TRBD1|TRBV6-6|TRBJ1-2|NA
CASSPRPGTGDNYGYTF
TGTGCCAGCAGTCCACGACCCGGGACAGGGGACAACTATGGCTACACCTTC
>NA|TRBV4-1|TRBJ2-1|NA
CASSQDVSGQFF
TGCGCCAGCAGCCAAGATGTGTCAGGGCAGTTCTTC
>NA|TRBV7-3|TRBJ1-2|NA
CASSLSLGGSGDGNSGYTF
TGTGCCAGCAGCTTATCCCTCGGGGGCTCAGGGGATGGCAACTCTGGCTACACCTTC
>NA|TRBV28|TRBJ2-7|NA
CASSPVGQGPYF
TGTGCCAGCAGTCCCGTGGGGCAGGGACCGTACTTC
>NA|TRBV20-1|TRBJ2-5|NA
CSASLRETQYF
TGCAGTGCTAGTCTCCGGGAGACCCAGTACTTC
>NA|TRBV28|TRBJ2-7|NA
CASGSQLVTGSYEQYF
TGTGCCAGCGGGAGTCAGTTAGTTACAGGCTCGTACGAGCAGTACTTC
>NA|TRBV28|TRBJ2-7|NA
CASSSGLIPPYEQYF
TGTGCCAGCAGTTCTGGTCTTATTCCTCCCTACGAGCAGTACTTC
>TRBD1|TRBV10-1|TRBJ1-1|NA
CASSEGDSRNTEAFF
TGCGCCAGCAGTGAGGGGGACAGTAGGAACACTGAAGCTTTCTTT
>NA|TRBV7-8|TRBJ1-2|once
CASSLAGILSYGYTF
TGTGCCAGCAGCTTAGCGGGGATCTTGAGCTATGGCTACACCTTC
>NA|TRBV28|TRBJ1-5|NA
CASRKTYGQPQHF
TGTGCCAGCAGAAAGACATATGGGCAGCCCCAGCATTTT
>TRBD1|TRBV16|TRBJ1-3|once
CASSQSRGENTIYF
TGTGCCAGCAGCCAATCCAGGGGGGAAAACACCATATATTTT
>NA|TRBV6-4|TRBJ1-1|NA
CASSYTGTGGTEAFF
TGTGCCAGCAGTTATACAGGGACCGGTGGGACTGAAGCTTTCTTT
>TRBD1|TRBV27|TRBJ1-2|NA
CASSRGTGGNYGYTF
TGTGCCAGCAGCCGAGGCACAGGGGGTAACTATGGCTACACCTTC
>NA|TRBV18|TRBJ1-1|NA
CASSPGAQGTEAFF
TGTGCCAGCTCACCGGGAGCCCAGGGCACTGAAGCTTTCTTT
>NA|TRBV2|TRBJ2-1|NA
CASTLDSLLSYNEQFF
TGTGCCAGCACCTTAGACAGCCTCCTCTCCTACAATGAGCAGTTCTTC
>NA|TRBV28|TRBJ2-7|NA
CASSSRASYEQYF
TGTGCCAGCAGTTCCCGGGCCTCCTACGAGCAGTACTTC
>NA|TRBV6-1|TRBJ1-6|NA
CASSEARHHYNSPLHF
TGTGCCAGCAGTGAAGCAAGACACCACTATAATTCACCCCTCCACTTT
>NA|TRBV21-1|TRBJ1-1|NA
CASGTPRRGNTEAFF
TGTGCCAGCGGGACTCCAAGAAGAGGGAACACTGAAGCTTTCTTT
>TRBD1|TRBV5-1|TRBJ2-7|NA
CASSTGQDDEQYF
TGCGCCAGCAGCACAGGACAGGACGACGAGCAGTACTTC